This T cell receptor (beta chain) was sequenced in a study of PD-1 blockade in classical Hodgkin lymphoma. Study results and caveats: Undefined causes, possibly disease activity or prior therapy, underlie the repertoire differences. It was among complete responders that baseline diversity resembled that of newly diagnosed patients. Baseline TCR diversity was reportedly lower in newly diagnosed patients than healthy donors. When nivolumab was started under 1 year after ASCT, patients were excluded.

Patients all relapsed after autologous stem cell transplantation, and there was variation in brentuximab vedotin exposure. V was pared by 5 bases and J by 7 bases, with 10 bases of the junction left unmatched. Germline assignment: CDR1 SGHAT and CDR2 FQNNGV. CDR3 length: 14 amino acids. Produced via immunoSEQ multiplex PCR; TCRdb's table is partial and in-frame only. The data contain 30,000 to 40,000 clones, less than 80% of them singletons. This clone was counted between two and nine times. The target antigen is unknown. The sequence came from a human donor with classical Hodgkin lymphoma. Sequencing was performed on peripheral blood mononuclear cells (PBMCs), taken at baseline. This chain connects TRBV11-2 to TRBJ2-7, with 8 bases aligning to TRBD2. The CDR3 here is CASSQASSGVEQYF. The CDR3 region has the DNA TGTGCCAGCAGCCAAGCTAGTAGCGGGGTTGAGCAGTACTTC.